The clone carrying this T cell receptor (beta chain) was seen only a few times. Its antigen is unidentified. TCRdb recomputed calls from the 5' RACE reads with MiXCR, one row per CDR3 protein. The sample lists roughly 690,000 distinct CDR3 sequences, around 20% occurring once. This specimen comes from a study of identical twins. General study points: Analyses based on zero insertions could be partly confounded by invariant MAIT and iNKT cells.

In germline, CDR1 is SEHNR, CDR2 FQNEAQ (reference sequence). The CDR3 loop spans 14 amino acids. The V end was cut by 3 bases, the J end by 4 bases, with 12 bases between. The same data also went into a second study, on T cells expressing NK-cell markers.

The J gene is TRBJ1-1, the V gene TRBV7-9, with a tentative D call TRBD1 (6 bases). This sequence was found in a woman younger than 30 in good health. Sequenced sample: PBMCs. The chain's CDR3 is CASSFKDSGTEAFF. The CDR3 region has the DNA TGTGCCAGCAGCTTCAAGGACAGTGGCACTGAAGCTTTCTTT.